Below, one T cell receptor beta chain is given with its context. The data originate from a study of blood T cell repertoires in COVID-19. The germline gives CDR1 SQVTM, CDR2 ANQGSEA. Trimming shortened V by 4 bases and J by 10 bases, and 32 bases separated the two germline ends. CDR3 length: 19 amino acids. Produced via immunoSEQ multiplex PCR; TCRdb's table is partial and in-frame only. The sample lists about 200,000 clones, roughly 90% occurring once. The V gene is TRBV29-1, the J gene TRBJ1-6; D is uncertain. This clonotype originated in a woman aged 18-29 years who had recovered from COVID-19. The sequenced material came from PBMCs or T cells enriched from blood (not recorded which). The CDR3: CSVVGRTTGKSGPSSPLHF. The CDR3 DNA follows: TGCAGCGTTGTAGGCCGGACGACCGGGAAATCCGGCCCCAGCTCACCCCTCCACTTT. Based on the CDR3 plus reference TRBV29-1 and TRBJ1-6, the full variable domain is SAVISQKPSRDICQRGTSLTIQCQVDSQVTMMFWYRQQPGQSLTLIATANQGSEATYESGFVIDKFPISRPNLTFSTLTVSNMSPEDSSIYLCSVVGRTTGKSGPSSPLHFGNGTRLTVT.